This T cell receptor beta chain was found in a study of blood T cell repertoires in COVID-19. Study-wide background: Spain, Italy and the United States supplied samples that represented acute and convalescent COVID-19. T cells, B-cell-depleted T cells, or PBMCs provided the cDNA or gDNA that served as material.

Trimming stripped 7 bases from V and 4 bases from J, with 10 bases between. The CDR3 spans 12 residues. Authors' data handling: Estimation of nucleated cell counts was performed using reference gene primer amplification. The data were produced by immunoSEQ multiplex PCR, yet TCRdb's version contains in-frame clones alone and is incomplete. The V and J calls and the clone size are those of that table, but D and trimming were determined from the DNA. The sample has under 250,000 clones, 75% to 90% seen once; the top ten hold about 5%. This chain links TRBV12-3 or TRBV12-4 with TRBJ1-2; maybe TRBD1 (5 bases). Material: peripheral blood. The receptor's source is a woman aged 40 to 49 with acute or convalescent COVID-19. CDR3 nucleotides: TGTGCCAGCACCCTGGGGGGCTATGGCTACACCTTC. Translated, it gives CASTLGGYGYTF.